This T cell receptor beta chain emerged from a study of blood T cell repertoires in COVID-19. Produced via immunoSEQ multiplex PCR; TCRdb's table is partial and in-frame only. The sample contains approximately 200,000 clones, 85% to 90% of which appear only once. V dropped 0 bases and J dropped 8 bases, with 11 bases sitting between them. This CDR3 has 14 residues. Germline CDR1 reads LGHNT; CDR2 reads FRNRAP. The sample consisted of peripheral blood. The chain recombines TRBV12-5 with TRBJ2-1; a possible D gene is TRBD2 (5 bases). The receptor was isolated from a woman aged 55-75 years with acute or convalescent COVID-19. CDR3 region: CASGLVNQEDEQFF. DNA for the CDR3: TGTGCTAGTGGTTTGGTAAACCAGGAGGATGAGCAGTTCTTC.